This passage covers 2 T cell receptor beta chains from one sample sequenced in a study of read filtering for tumor transcriptome and immune sequencing. From roughly 390 ng of RNA, a library with molecular barcoded alpha/delta and beta/gamma adaptors was made. TCRdb called the reads again in MiXCR, with one record for every CDR3 protein. The repertoire holds roughly 18,000 distinct CDR3 sequences, with more than 20% as singletons. The material sequenced was a population of CD138-negative cells sorted from bone marrow. The receptors stem from a donor aged 40 or older with multiple myeloma.

This clonotype occurred many times. The V call is TRBV5-1, the J call TRBJ2-1, with 11 positions matching TRBD1. V shed 0 bases and J 10 bases; nucleotides not matched to a gene: 6. CDR1 and CDR2 from the germline V gene are SGHRS and YFSETQ. CDR3 size: 15 residues. The DNA for the CDR3 is TGCGCCAGCAGCTTGGAGGGACAGGGGGTTCGAGAGCAGTTCTTC. This sequence encodes CASSLEGQGVREQFF.

The sample holds many counts of this clonotype. The rearrangement joins TRBV5-1 to TRBJ2-3, with D perhaps TRBD2 (5 bases). V was shortened by 0 bases and J by 4 bases, with 12 bases between the two germline ends. Germline-derived CDR1 and CDR2 are SGHRS and YFSETQ. This CDR3 spans 15 amino acids. CDR3 DNA sequence: TGCGCCAGCAGCTTGGCTACGGACTCGGCAGATACGCAGTATTTT. Protein sequence: CASSLATDSADTQYF. Looking up the rest from reference TRBV5-1 and TRBJ2-3 gives the full variable domain: KAGVTQTPRYLIKTRGQQVTLSCSPISGHRSVSWYQQTPGQGLQFLFEYFSETQRNKGNFPGRFSGRQFSNSRSEMNVSTLELGDSALYLCASSLATDSADTQYFGPGTRLTVL.